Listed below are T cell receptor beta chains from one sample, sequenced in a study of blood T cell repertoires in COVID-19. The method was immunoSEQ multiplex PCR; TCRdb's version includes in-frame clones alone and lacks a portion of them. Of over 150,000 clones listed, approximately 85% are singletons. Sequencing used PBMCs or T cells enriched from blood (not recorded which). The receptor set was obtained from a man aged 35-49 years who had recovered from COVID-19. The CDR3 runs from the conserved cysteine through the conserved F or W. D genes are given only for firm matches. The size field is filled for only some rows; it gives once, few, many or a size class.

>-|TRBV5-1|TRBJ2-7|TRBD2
TGCGCCAGCAGCTTGAACGGCGGGAGAGGCTACGAGCAGTACTTC
CASSLNGGRGYEQYF
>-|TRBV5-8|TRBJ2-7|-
TGTGCCAGCAGCGTGAAAGGCGGGCATACCTACGAGCAGTACTTC
CASSVKGGHTYEQYF
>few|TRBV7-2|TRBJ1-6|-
TGTGCCAGCAGCTCTGACAGTGCTAATTCACCCCTCCACTTT
CASSSDSANSPLHF
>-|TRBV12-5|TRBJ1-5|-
TGTGCTAGTGGATCAGGGCAGCCCCAGCATTTT
CASGSGQPQHF
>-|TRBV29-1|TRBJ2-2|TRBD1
TGCAGCGTTCCAAGAGGTAGGGGGCTCGTCGGGGAGCTGTTTTTT
CSVPRGRGLVGELFF
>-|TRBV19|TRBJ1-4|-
TGTGCCAGTAGTACATCCGACAGCGAGAGTGAAAAACTGTTTTTT
CASSTSDSESEKLFF
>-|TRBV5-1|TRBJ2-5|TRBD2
TGCGCCAGCAGCTTGGTCGGCCTAGCGGGGGCCCAAGAGACCCAGTACTTC
CASSLVGLAGAQETQYF
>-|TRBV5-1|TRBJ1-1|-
TGCGCCAGCAGCCCTACGGCGGGGCAGCTGAACACTGAAGCTTTCTTT
CASSPTAGQLNTEAFF
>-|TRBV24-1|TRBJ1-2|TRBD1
TGTGCCACCAGTGCCCGGGACAGGGAAGGGTATGGCTACACCTTC
CATSARDREGYGYTF
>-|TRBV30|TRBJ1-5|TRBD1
TGTGCCTGGAGTGTATCCCGACAGGGAGGACAGCCCCAGCATTTT
CAWSVSRQGGQPQHF
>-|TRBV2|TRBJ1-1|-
TGTGCCACAGACCAGGGTACTGAAGCTTTCTTT
CATDQGTEAFF
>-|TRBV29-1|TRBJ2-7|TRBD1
TGCAGCGTAGCCGGGACAGGGGGACCCTACGAGCAGTACTTC
CSVAGTGGPYEQYF
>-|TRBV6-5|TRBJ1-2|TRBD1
TGTGCCAGCAGTTATCTGCGGACAGGGGGCAGCTATGGCTACACCTTC
CASSYLRTGGSYGYTF
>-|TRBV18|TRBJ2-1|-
TGTGCCAGCTCACCCGGGGAGGTCTCCTACAATGAGCAGTTCTTC
CASSPGEVSYNEQFF
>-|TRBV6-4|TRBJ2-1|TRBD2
TGTGCCAGCAGTGACTCGGTAGCGGGGGGGCACGATGAGCAGTTCTTC
CASSDSVAGGHDEQFF